This is a list of T cell receptor beta chains from one sample in a study of cytomegalovirus exposure and HLA in healthy donors. Using immunoSEQ multiplex PCR, the repertoire was profiled, and TCRdb retains in-frame clones only, with some absent. Of about 190,000 clones in the sample, roughly nine tenths were seen once. Input material: PBMCs. These TCRs come from a boy aged 2 to 9 in good health and CMV-seronegative. The CDR3 runs from the conserved cysteine through the conserved F or W. The order of the fields is D gene, V gene, J gene, clone size, CDR3 DNA, CDR3 protein. D genes are given only for firm matches. Part of the rows lack a size; the others show once, few, many or a class for expanded clones.

NA	TRBV10-3	TRBJ1-6	NA	TGTGCCATCAGTTCAGGGGAGGGATCACCCCTCCACTTT	CAISSGEGSPLHF
NA	TRBV5-5	TRBJ1-1	NA	TGTGCCAGCAGCCCGCGGGTGGGGATTGTGAACACTGAAGCTTTCTTT	CASSPRVGIVNTEAFF
NA	TRBV7-6	TRBJ2-7	NA	TGTGCCAGCGCCTCAGGGAGGCGAGGCGAGCAGTACTTC	CASASGRRGEQYF
NA	TRBV7-9	TRBJ2-1	NA	TGTGCCAGCAGCCTCCCTCGCAAGGGGGTAGAGTACAATGAGCAGTTCTTC	CASSLPRKGVEYNEQFF
NA	TRBV18	TRBJ1-1	NA	TGTGCCAGCTCACCACAACAAAACACTGAAGCTTTCTTT	CASSPQQNTEAFF
NA	TRBV28	TRBJ1-6	NA	TGTGCCAGCAGTTTACCTCTATCGAAAAGCCGTTCACCCCTCCACTTT	CASSLPLSKSRSPLHF
NA	TRBV19	TRBJ1-2	NA	TGTGCCAGTAGTCTGAGGGCGGACCGAGGCTACACCTTC	CASSLRADRGYTF
NA	TRBV29-1	TRBJ2-2	NA	TGCAGCGTTCAGCAGGCCATCCCCGCCGGGGAGCTGTTTTTT	CSVQQAIPAGELFF
NA	TRBV4-1	TRBJ1-1	NA	TGCGCCAGCAGCCAAATACAGGGCACTGAAGCTTTCTTT	CASSQIQGTEAFF
TRBD1	TRBV28	TRBJ1-1	NA	TGTGCCAGCAGTTCCAGGGGGCTAGGGGTGGAAGCTTTCTTT	CASSSRGLGVEAFF
NA	TRBV6-1	TRBJ2-3	NA	TGTGCCAGCAAGGGTAACGGGGTGACAGATACGCAGTATTTT	CASKGNGVTDTQYF
NA	TRBV10-1	TRBJ2-7	NA	TGCGCCAGCAGTGATACTCAGGGGACCGAGCAGTACTTC	CASSDTQGTEQYF
NA	TRBV7-8	TRBJ1-5	NA	TGTGCCAGCAGCTTAGATCCGGGGATGGGGCAGCCCCAGCATTTT	CASSLDPGMGQPQHF
TRBD2	TRBV5-1	TRBJ2-5	once	TGCGCCTCCCGCGGGGGACTAGCGGGAGTAGGAGAGACCCAGTACTTC	CASRGGLAGVGETQYF
TRBD2	TRBV7-9	TRBJ2-7	NA	TGTTCCAGCCCCCCGACTAGCGGGGGGCCCCACGAGCAGTACTTC	CSSPPTSGGPHEQYF
TRBD2	TRBV5-1	TRBJ2-5	NA	TGCGCCAGCGGGGGTAGGACTAGCGGGAGCGGAGAGACCCAGTACTTC	CASGGRTSGSGETQYF
NA	TRBV5-4	TRBJ1-3	NA	TGTGCCAGTGAGGACAGTTCCGGAAACACCATATATTTT	CASEDSSGNTIYF
NA	TRBV27	TRBJ2-3	few	TGTGCCAGCAGTTTACTTGCGGAGACAGATACGCAGTATTTT	CASSLLAETDTQYF
NA	TRBV6-5	TRBJ2-7	NA	TGTGCCAGCAGGCCTCGGACTAACCACTACGAGCAGTACTTC	CASRPRTNHYEQYF
NA	TRBV2	TRBJ1-1	NA	TGTGCCAGCAGTGAAGGGGTCGGGACACAGGACACTGAAGCTTTCTTT	CASSEGVGTQDTEAFF
TRBD2	TRBV30	TRBJ2-1	NA	TGTGCCTGGAGCTCCCGAGCGGGGGGTGAGCAGTTCTTC	CAWSSRAGGEQFF
NA	TRBV28	TRBJ2-7	NA	TGTGCCAGCAGCCCCCGGGAGAGGACCGTCTACGAGCAGTACTTC	CASSPRERTVYEQYF
NA	TRBV9	TRBJ1-1	NA	TGTGCCAGCAGCCCCGGACTATTCACTGAAGCTTTCTTT	CASSPGLFTEAFF
NA	TRBV4-2	TRBJ1-3	few	TGTGCCAGCAGCCAAGATGTTAGTAGGGGAAGACCTGGAAACACCATATATTTT	CASSQDVSRGRPGNTIYF
NA	TRBV28	TRBJ2-7	NA	TGTGCCAGCGTAGCCCCACGAGGGGGAGCCTACGAGCAGTACTTC	CASVAPRGGAYEQYF
NA	TRBV14	TRBJ2-7	NA	TGTGCCAGCAGCCACAAAAGGGAGGTAGGCTACGAGCAGTACTTC	CASSHKREVGYEQYF
NA	TRBV27	TRBJ2-7	NA	TGTGCCAGCTTCGATGGCCGGTGGGGGGGCAGTTACGAGCAGTACTTC	CASFDGRWGGSYEQYF
TRBD1	TRBV5-1	TRBJ2-5	NA	TGCGCCAGCAGGGGGGACAGGGGGCGAATGTGGGAAGAGACCCAGTACTTC	CASRGDRGRMWEETQYF
NA	TRBV28	TRBJ1-6	few	TGTGCCAGCAGTTTCCAGGGAATTAATAATTCACCCCTCCACTTT	CASSFQGINNSPLHF
NA	TRBV28	TRBJ2-7	NA	TGTGCCAGCACGATTGGGGTCGGCAGGGTCTACGAGCAGTACTTC	CASTIGVGRVYEQYF
NA	TRBV7-8	TRBJ2-7	NA	TGTGCCAGCAGCTTAGAGGATGGGGCCCCGTCCTACGAGCAGTACTTC	CASSLEDGAPSYEQYF
NA	TRBV6-5	TRBJ2-2	few	TGTGCCAGCTCGGGGGTGAACACCGGGGAGCTGTTTTTT	CASSGVNTGELFF
NA	TRBV6-1	TRBJ2-7	NA	TGTGCCAGCAGAGGGGTTTTGTACTACGAGCAGTACTTC	CASRGVLYYEQYF
TRBD1	TRBV7-9	TRBJ2-7	NA	TGTGCCAGCAGCCCCGCCCCAGGGGGCTTATACGAGCAGTACTTC	CASSPAPGGLYEQYF
NA	TRBV28	TRBJ1-1	NA	TGTGCCAGCAGTTCGAACAGGAAAATACCTGGGGCTTTCTTT	CASSSNRKIPGAFF